This T cell receptor (beta chain) came from a study of T cells after yellow fever vaccination. MiXCR was run by TCRdb on the 5' RACE reads, yielding one entry per CDR3 protein. Among just under 600,000 distinct CDR3 sequences listed, approximately 13% were seen once. The sequencing here drew on PBMCs, taken on the day of the yellow fever booster vaccination. The sequence was collected from a man aged 25 to 40 who received the YFV17D yellow fever vaccine.

The CDR3 DNA reads as TGTGCCAGCAGTTACTCGGGGGCCTCTAATGAAAAACTGTTTTTT. It yields the protein CASSYSGASNEKLFF. The J gene is TRBJ1-4, the V gene TRBV6-5, with TRBD1 as a possible D gene (6 bases). This CDR3 is 15 amino acids long. V lost 0 bases and J lost 3, with 8 bases in between. The germline V gene encodes CDR1 MNHEY and CDR2 SVGAGI.